One and the same sample provided the 20 T cell receptor beta chains below, sequenced in a study of blood T cell repertoires in COVID-19. The repertoire was sequenced with immunoSEQ multiplex PCR; TCRdb's copy has only in-frame clones and lacks some. The table lists 310,000 or so clones, about 89% of them singletons. Sequenced sample: PBMCs or T cells enriched from blood (not recorded which). Every receptor here comes from a woman aged 40 to 50 who had recovered from COVID-19.

The V call is TRBV27, the J call TRBJ1-1; D uncertain. The V and J ends lost 0 bases and 3 bases respectively, with 14 bases between them. This CDR3 has 16 residues. Germline lookup yields CDR1 MNHEY and CDR2 SMNVEV (reference sequence). The CDR3 reads CASSLSRGRSDTEAFF. CDR3 in DNA: TGTGCCAGCAGTTTATCGCGGGGAAGGAGTGACACTGAAGCTTTCTTT.

The chain combines TRBV19 with TRBJ1-2; perhaps TRBD1 as D (6 bases). Germline V gene lookup returns CDR1 LNHDA and CDR2 SQIVND (reference sequence). Trimming took off 7 bases at V and 0 bases at J, with 12 bases between the two ends. This CDR3 comprises 14 residues. The CDR3 DNA is TGTGCCAGTAAACAGGGATCAGCTAACTATGGCTACACCTTC. It yields the protein CASKQGSANYGYTF.

This clone was counted many times. The gene calls are TRBV7-2 and TRBJ2-7; D remains ambiguous. V was clipped by 5 bases and J by 3 bases, with 17 bases between them. The germline CDR1 and CDR2 sequences are SGHTA and FQGNSA. CDR3 length equals 15 residues. CDR3 bases: TGTGCCAGCAGCCTAGGCACCCCCTCACTCTACGAGCAGTACTTC. Translating gives CASSLGTPSLYEQYF.

The chain recombines TRBV28 with TRBJ1-1, with a possible D match to TRBD1 (6 bases). V lost 5 bases and J lost 11, with 18 bases in between. Germline assignment: CDR1 MDHEN and CDR2 SYDVKM. The CDR3 consists of 13 residues. In nucleotides, the CDR3 is TGTGCCAGCAGTACCGGGACACTCTCTTTCGCTTTCTTT. Translating gives CASSTGTLSFAFF. Combining the CDR3 with reference TRBV28 and TRBJ1-1 gives the whole variable domain DVKVTQSSRYLVKRTGEKVFLECVQDMDHENMFWYRQDPGLGLRLIYFSYDVKMKEKGDIPEGYSVSREKKERFSLILESASTNQTSMYLCASSTGTLSFAFFGQGTRLTVV.

This chain joins TRBV30 and TRBJ1-1, with D possibly TRBD1 on 5 matching bases. Germline assignment: CDR1 GTSNPN and CDR2 SVGIG (reference sequence). Trimming removed 4 bases at V and 3 bases at J, with 9 bases between. CDR3 length: 12 amino acids. The CDR3 is CAWTGRYTEAFF. The CDR3 DNA reads TGTGCCTGGACAGGGCGATACACTGAAGCTTTCTTT.

This clone was seen only a few times. This rearrangement joins TRBV5-1 to TRBJ2-4; the match to TRBD2 covers 12 bases. CDR1 is SGHRS and CDR2 is YFSETQ in the germline V gene. V lost 7 bases to trimming and J lost 6 bases; unmatched junction nucleotides: 5. The length of the CDR3 is 14 residues. The CDR3 coding sequence is TGCGCCAGCCTAGCGGGGGGGCCTTTAAACATTCAGTACTTC. Translation: CASLAGGPLNIQYF.

The chain is built from TRBV7-2 and TRBJ2-7; 9 bases are a match to TRBD2. The V segment lost 8 bases and the J segment 3 bases; nucleotides outside the gene matches: 11. Germline V gene data show CDR1 as SGHTA and CDR2 as FQGNSA. CDR3 size: 15 residues. CDR3 residues: CASQLGGTSYYEQYF. The DNA of the CDR3 is TGTGCCAGCCAATTGGGGGGGACTAGCTACTACGAGCAGTACTTC.

This clone appeared once. The chain carries TRBV27 and TRBJ2-7; possible D gene TRBD1, 6 bases. From germline, CDR1 is MNHEY and CDR2 SMNVEV (reference sequence). The V gene lost 3 bases and the J gene lost 2 bases, with 8 bases spanning the gap. The CDR3 sequence is 13 residues long. CDR3 nucleotide sequence: TGTGCCAGCAGTTTGGCAGGGGCCTACGAGCAGTACTTC. It translates to CASSLAGAYEQYF.

The rearrangement uses TRBV24-1 and TRBJ2-1, with 11 bases matching TRBD1. V lost 0 bases, J lost 8 bases, and 5 bases stayed unmatched. Germline V CDR1 and CDR2: KGHDR, SFDVKD. The CDR3 totals 16 residues. CDR3: CATSDLSRTGGHEQFF. CDR3 DNA sequence: TGTGCCACCAGTGATTTGTCCCGGACAGGGGGCCATGAGCAGTTCTTC.

J is TRBJ1-1 and V is TRBV13, with D uncertain. Germline CDR1 reads PRHDT; CDR2 reads FYEKMQ (reference sequence). The CDR3 contains 12 residues. Trimming shortened V by 2 bases and J by 8 bases, and 9 bases separated the two germline ends. The CDR3 sequence is CASSLSPAEAFF. Written as DNA, the CDR3 is TGTGCCAGCAGCTTATCCCCCGCGGAAGCTTTCTTT.

The V gene is TRBV28, the J gene TRBJ2-1; maybe TRBD2 (5 bases). CDR3 length: 16 amino acids. Trimming removed 6 bases at V and 4 bases at J, with 19 bases between. Germline CDR1 and CDR2: MDHEN and SYDVKM. CDR3 bases: TGTGCCAGCAGGGCCTCCGGGGTTTCTCTGTACAATGAGCAGTTCTTC. This translates into CASRASGVSLYNEQFF.

The chain couples TRBV7-3 to TRBJ2-5; 9 positions agree with TRBD2. V shed 2 bases, J shed 4 bases, and the junction held 5 bases outside the gene matches. Germline CDR1 and CDR2: SGHTA and FQGTGA. The CDR3 covers 15 residues. The CDR3 DNA follows: TGTGCCAGCAGCTTACGTTCGGGACTAGCAGAGACCCAGTACTTC. It specifies CASSLRSGLAETQYF.

V and J are TRBV12-3 or TRBV12-4 and TRBJ1-2; D is uncertain. The V end lost 6 bases, the J end lost 8 bases, and 7 bases lay between the germline ends. The CDR3 is 10 amino acids. The CDR3 DNA is TGTGCCAGCAGCCGCGGGGGCTACACCTTC. Translating it yields CASSRGGYTF.

The sample holds one count of this clone. The chain has TRBV7-9 and TRBJ1-1, with 9 nucleotides matching TRBD1. This CDR3 region has 13 residues. Germline assignment: CDR1 SEHNR and CDR2 FQNEAQ (reference sequence). The J segment lost 4 bases and the V segment lost 8 bases, leaving 5 bases of the junction unmatched. The CDR3 here is CASGGQGTTEAFF. The CDR3 coding sequence is TGTGCCAGCGGAGGACAGGGGACCACTGAAGCTTTCTTT.

In nucleotides, the CDR3 is TGTGCCAGCAGCCAGGGGGCAGGCACTGAAGCTTTCTTT. Its protein product is CASSQGAGTEAFF. J is TRBJ1-1 and V is TRBV7-9, with 8 nucleotides matching TRBD1. The CDR3 runs 13 residues. Losses at the gene ends were 5 bases for V and 4 bases for J; bases not matched to a gene: 3. Germline V gene data show CDR1 as SEHNR and CDR2 as FQNEAQ (reference sequence).

The V gene is TRBV19, the J gene TRBJ2-1; 7 positions match TRBD2. The length of the CDR3 is 15 residues. V dropped 3 bases and J dropped 6; count of bases not matched to a gene: 8. Looked up from germline, CDR1 is LNHDA and CDR2 is SQIVND (reference sequence). The CDR3 sequence: CASSIAKLALNEQFF. Here the CDR3 DNA reads TGTGCCAGTAGTATTGCAAAACTAGCGCTCAATGAGCAGTTCTTC.

The chain has TRBV4-3 and TRBJ2-1; TRBD2 matches at 7 bases. The CDR3 sequence is 13 residues long. Germline-derived CDR1 and CDR2 are LGHNA and YSLEER. J was trimmed by 10 bases and V by 0 bases; bases with no gene match: 3. The CDR3 is CASSQEGGSEQFF. The CDR3 DNA reads as TGCGCCAGCAGCCAAGAGGGCGGGAGCGAGCAGTTCTTC.

This clone has a single count. This rearrangement joins TRBV3-1 (or the pseudogene TRBV3-2) to TRBJ1-2; 9 bases line up with TRBD1. The CDR3 has 16 residues. Looked up from germline, CDR1 is LGHDT and CDR2 is YNNKEL (reference sequence). The V gene end was trimmed by 4 bases and the J gene end by 2 bases; junction bases not matched to a gene: 8. CDR3 bases: TGTGCCAGCAGCCCCTCCTGGACAGGGGACAACTATGGCTACACCTTC. It encodes CASSPSWTGDNYGYTF.

This clone was seen a single time. V gene TRBV7-3 combines with J gene TRBJ2-1, with 10 bases matching TRBD1. V trimming: 5 bases; J trimming: 8 bases; junction bases outside the gene matches: 6. The CDR3 has 14 amino acids. Germline-derived CDR1 and CDR2 are SGHTA and FQGTGA. The CDR3: CASSPTGTGDEQFF. The CDR3 nucleotides read TGTGCCAGCAGCCCAACCGGGACAGGGGATGAGCAGTTCTTC. Full variable domain (outside the CDR3, taken from reference TRBV7-3 and TRBJ2-1): GAGVSQTPSNKVTEKGKYVELRCDPISGHTALYWYRQSLGQGPEFLIYFQGTGAADDSGLPNDRFFAVRPEGSVSTLKIQRTERGDSAVYLCASSPTGTGDEQFFGPGTRLTVL.

The chain recombines TRBV24-1 with TRBJ2-2; no clear D gene. The germline V gene has CDR1 KGHDR and CDR2 SFDVKD. The CDR3 runs to 15 residues. The V gene lost 5 bases and the J gene lost 7 bases, with 16 bases spanning the gap. The CDR3, as DNA: TGTGCCACCAGTGCCCTAAATTCCGAGCACGGGGAGCTGTTTTTT. Translation gives CATSALNSEHGELFF.